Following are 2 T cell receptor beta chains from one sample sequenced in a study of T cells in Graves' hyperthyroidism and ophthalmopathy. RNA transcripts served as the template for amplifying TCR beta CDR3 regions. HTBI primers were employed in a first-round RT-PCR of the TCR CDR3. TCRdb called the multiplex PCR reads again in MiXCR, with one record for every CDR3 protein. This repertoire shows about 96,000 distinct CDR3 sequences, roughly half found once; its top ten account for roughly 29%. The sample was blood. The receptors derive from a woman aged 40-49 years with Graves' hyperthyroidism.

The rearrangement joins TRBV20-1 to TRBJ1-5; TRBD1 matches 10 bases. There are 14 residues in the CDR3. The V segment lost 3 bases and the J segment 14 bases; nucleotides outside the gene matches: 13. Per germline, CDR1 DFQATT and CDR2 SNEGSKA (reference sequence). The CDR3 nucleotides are TGCAGTGCTAGTGGCGTTGGGACAGGGGACAACGAGCATTTT. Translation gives CSASGVGTGDNEHF.

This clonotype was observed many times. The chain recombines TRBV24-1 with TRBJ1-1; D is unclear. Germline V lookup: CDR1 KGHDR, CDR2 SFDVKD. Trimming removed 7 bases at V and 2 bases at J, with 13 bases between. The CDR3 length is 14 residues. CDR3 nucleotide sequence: TGTGCCACCAGGTCCTCATGGGTCAACACTGAAGCTTTCTTT. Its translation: CATRSSWVNTEAFF.